The TCR beta chain under discussion was sequenced for a study of blood T cell repertoires in COVID-19. Study-wide background: From the United States, Italy and Spain came samples of acute and convalescent COVID-19.

Under the authors' procedure: Amplification of reference gene primers was used by the study to estimate nucleated cell counts. Clones were read by immunoSEQ multiplex PCR, and TCRdb kept only the in-frame ones, dropping some. That table furnishes V, J and clone size, whereas the DNA furnished D and trimming. Here the sample spans about 120,000 clones, roughly three quarters being singletons. This TCR was sampled from a woman of 80 years or more with acute or convalescent COVID-19. The sequenced sample was peripheral blood.

For the CDR3, the DNA is TGTGCCAGCAGCTACAAAGGGGACAGCGCCTACGAGCAGTACTTC. Its translation: CASSYKGDSAYEQYF. This chain links TRBV7-2 with TRBJ2-7; TRBD1 matches at 7 bases. The germline V gene has CDR1 SGHTA and CDR2 FQGNSA. The CDR3 is made up of 15 amino acids. J was trimmed by 2 bases and V by 4 bases; bases with no gene match: 8.